These T cell receptor beta chains were read from a single sample in a study of T-cell memory formation after mild COVID-19. TCRdb re-called the 5' RACE reads with MiXCR, one entry per CDR3 protein. The data hold around 300,000 distinct CDR3 sequences, with roughly an eighth observed a single time. The sequenced sample was PBMCs or a T cell subset sorted from them (not recorded which). These receptors all come from a man between 18 and 35 years old who had mild COVID-19 (a few samples of this study predate the infection). Cell type and time point are not known. CDR3s include the opening cysteine and the closing phenylalanine or tryptophan. Each record gives: D gene, clone size, V gene, J gene, CDR3 length, CDR3 protein, CDR3 DNA. The D gene is left open where the match is weak. Only some rows state a clone size, as once, few, many or a class for expanded clones.

d_gene: -
abundance: -
v_gene: TRBV6-5
j_gene: TRBJ1-5
len: 14
CDR3aa: CASSPAGINQPQHF
CDR3nt: TGTGCCAGCAGCCCAGCAGGGATCAATCAGCCCCAGCATTTT

d_gene: -
abundance: -
v_gene: TRBV7-6
j_gene: TRBJ1-4
len: 15
CDR3aa: CASSPSRETNEKLFF
CDR3nt: TGTGCCAGCAGCCCCTCACGTGAAACTAATGAAAAACTGTTTTTT

d_gene: -
abundance: many
v_gene: TRBV29-1
j_gene: TRBJ1-2
len: 13
CDR3aa: CSVEGDTNYGYTF
CDR3nt: TGCAGCGTTGAGGGAGATACAAACTATGGCTACACCTTC

d_gene: -
abundance: -
v_gene: TRBV12-3/TRBV12-4
j_gene: TRBJ2-7
len: 12
CDR3aa: CASRGPSYEQYF
CDR3nt: TGTGCCAGCAGGGGACCCTCCTACGAGCAGTACTTC

d_gene: TRBD1
abundance: -
v_gene: TRBV6-5
j_gene: TRBJ1-2
len: 14
CDR3aa: CASRRTGGTYGYTF
CDR3nt: TGTGCCAGCAGACGGACAGGGGGCACCTATGGCTACACCTTC

d_gene: TRBD1
abundance: few
v_gene: TRBV6-5
j_gene: TRBJ1-6
len: 15
CDR3aa: CASSREGAGNSPLHF
CDR3nt: TGTGCCAGCTCTCGAGAGGGGGCTGGGAATTCACCCCTCCACTTT

d_gene: TRBD1
abundance: many
v_gene: TRBV6-5
j_gene: TRBJ2-7
len: 14
CDR3aa: CASSAYRGNYEQYF
CDR3nt: TGTGCCAGCAGTGCCTACAGGGGAAATTACGAGCAGTACTTC

d_gene: TRBD2
abundance: few
v_gene: TRBV5-4
j_gene: TRBJ2-5
len: 14
CDR3aa: CASTNFPGGETQYF
CDR3nt: TGTGCCAGCACCAATTTCCCCGGGGGGGAGACCCAGTACTTC

d_gene: -
abundance: few
v_gene: TRBV6-5
j_gene: TRBJ2-7
len: 15
CDR3aa: CASSYSGGSTYEQYF
CDR3nt: TGTGCCAGCAGTTACTCGGGGGGAAGCACCTACGAGCAGTACTTC

d_gene: TRBD1
abundance: -
v_gene: TRBV9
j_gene: TRBJ1-2
len: 16
CDR3aa: CASSGYRDRDYYGYTF
CDR3nt: TGTGCCAGCAGCGGCTACCGGGACAGGGATTACTATGGCTACACCTTC

d_gene: TRBD2
abundance: many
v_gene: TRBV11-2
j_gene: TRBJ2-1
len: 13
CDR3aa: CASSTSGENEQFF
CDR3nt: TGTGCCAGCAGCACTAGCGGGGAGAATGAGCAGTTCTTC

d_gene: TRBD2
abundance: -
v_gene: TRBV6-1
j_gene: TRBJ2-7
len: 15
CDR3aa: CASSAMTSGGLEQYF
CDR3nt: TGTGCCAGCAGTGCTATGACTAGCGGGGGCCTCGAGCAGTACTTC

d_gene: -
abundance: few
v_gene: TRBV6-2/TRBV6-3
j_gene: TRBJ2-3
len: 12
CDR3aa: CASNENPDTQYF
CDR3nt: TGTGCCAGCAATGAGAACCCCGATACGCAGTATTTT

d_gene: TRBD1
abundance: -
v_gene: TRBV5-1
j_gene: TRBJ1-4
len: 15
CDR3aa: CASSLTQGAIEKLFF
CDR3nt: TGCGCCAGCAGCCTGACACAGGGGGCCATTGAAAAACTGTTTTTT

d_gene: -
abundance: few
v_gene: TRBV7-9
j_gene: TRBJ2-7
len: 16
CDR3aa: CASSRTALPPTGEQYF
CDR3nt: TGTGCCAGCAGCCGAACAGCCCTTCCCCCCACCGGCGAGCAGTACTTC

d_gene: TRBD2
abundance: few
v_gene: TRBV9
j_gene: TRBJ2-2
len: 16
CDR3aa: CASSVTGTSAFGELFF
CDR3nt: TGTGCCAGCAGCGTCACCGGGACTAGCGCCTTCGGGGAGCTGTTTTTT

d_gene: -
abundance: once
v_gene: TRBV3-1
j_gene: TRBJ2-7
len: 15
CDR3aa: CASSQDPGTTYEQYF
CDR3nt: TGTGCCAGCAGCCAAGATCCAGGGACAACCTACGAGCAGTACTTC

d_gene: -
abundance: many
v_gene: TRBV24-1
j_gene: TRBJ2-1
len: 13
CDR3aa: CATSALGGGEQFF
CDR3nt: TGTGCCACCAGTGCTTTGGGGGGTGGTGAGCAGTTCTTC

d_gene: -
abundance: -
v_gene: TRBV10-3
j_gene: TRBJ2-5
len: 14
CDR3aa: CAISEYERKETQYF
CDR3nt: TGTGCCATCAGTGAGTATGAGCGGAAAGAGACCCAGTACTTC

d_gene: -
abundance: many
v_gene: TRBV5-1
j_gene: TRBJ2-7
len: 11
CDR3aa: CASSYDYEQYF
CDR3nt: TGCGCCAGCAGTTATGACTACGAGCAGTACTTC

d_gene: TRBD1
abundance: few
v_gene: TRBV24-1
j_gene: TRBJ1-2
len: 14
CDR3aa: CATSDFDRDYGYTF
CDR3nt: TGTGCCACCAGTGATTTCGACAGGGACTATGGCTACACCTTC

d_gene: -
abundance: few
v_gene: TRBV25-1
j_gene: TRBJ2-1
len: 11
CDR3aa: CASRTRGEQFF
CDR3nt: TGTGCCAGCAGAACAAGGGGTGAGCAGTTCTTC

d_gene: TRBD2
abundance: few
v_gene: TRBV6-1
j_gene: TRBJ2-4
len: 13
CDR3aa: CASSDGTRGFQYF
CDR3nt: TGTGCCAGCAGTGACGGGACTAGAGGCTTTCAGTACTTC

d_gene: -
abundance: -
v_gene: TRBV5-1
j_gene: TRBJ1-2
len: 13
CDR3aa: CASRGTANYGYTF
CDR3nt: TGCGCCAGCAGGGGAACTGCTAACTATGGCTACACCTTC

d_gene: TRBD1
abundance: -
v_gene: TRBV20-1
j_gene: TRBJ1-1
len: 17
CDR3aa: CSARDLRGGQLNTEAFF
CDR3nt: TGCAGTGCTAGAGATCTTCGGGGGGGACAGTTGAACACTGAAGCTTTCTTT

d_gene: -
abundance: few
v_gene: TRBV20-1
j_gene: TRBJ1-2
len: 13
CDR3aa: CSARDLVSRDYTF
CDR3nt: TGCAGTGCTAGAGATCTTGTCAGCAGAGACTACACCTTC

d_gene: -
abundance: few
v_gene: TRBV6-1
j_gene: TRBJ1-6
len: 16
CDR3aa: CASSEALGRGNSPLHF
CDR3nt: TGTGCCAGCAGTGAAGCCCTAGGCAGGGGTAATTCACCCCTCCACTTT

d_gene: -
abundance: few
v_gene: TRBV5-4
j_gene: TRBJ2-2
len: 13
CDR3aa: CAIRQENTGELFF
CDR3nt: TGTGCCATCAGACAGGAGAACACCGGGGAGCTGTTTTTT

d_gene: -
abundance: many
v_gene: TRBV7-3
j_gene: TRBJ2-5
len: 14
CDR3aa: CASSLLGGKETQYF
CDR3nt: TGTGCCAGCAGCTTACTTGGCGGGAAAGAGACCCAGTACTTC

d_gene: TRBD1
abundance: few
v_gene: TRBV24-1
j_gene: TRBJ2-3
len: 13
CDR3aa: CATSAQGKDTQYF
CDR3nt: TGTGCCACCAGTGCACAGGGGAAAGATACGCAGTATTTT

d_gene: -
abundance: -
v_gene: TRBV7-8
j_gene: TRBJ1-2
len: 14
CDR3aa: CASSLPQGLYGYTF
CDR3nt: TGTGCCAGCAGCTTACCCCAGGGTCTATATGGCTACACCTTC

d_gene: -
abundance: -
v_gene: TRBV5-1
j_gene: TRBJ2-2
len: 16
CDR3aa: CASSLDPLVNTGELFF
CDR3nt: TGCGCCAGCAGCTTGGATCCGCTGGTGAACACCGGGGAGCTGTTTTTT